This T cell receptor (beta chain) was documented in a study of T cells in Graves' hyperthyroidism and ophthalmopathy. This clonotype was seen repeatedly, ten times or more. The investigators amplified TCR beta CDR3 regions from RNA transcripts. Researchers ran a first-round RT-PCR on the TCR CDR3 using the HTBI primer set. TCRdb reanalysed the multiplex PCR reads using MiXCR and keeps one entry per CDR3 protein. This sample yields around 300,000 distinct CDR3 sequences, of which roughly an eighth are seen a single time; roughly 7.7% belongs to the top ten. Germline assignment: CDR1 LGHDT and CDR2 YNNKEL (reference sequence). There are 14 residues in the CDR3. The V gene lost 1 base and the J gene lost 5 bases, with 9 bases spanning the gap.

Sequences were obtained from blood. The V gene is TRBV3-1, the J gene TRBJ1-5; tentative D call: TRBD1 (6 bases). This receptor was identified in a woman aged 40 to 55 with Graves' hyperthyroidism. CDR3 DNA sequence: TGTGCCAGCAGCCAAGGGACAGTTGATCAGCCCCAGCATTTT. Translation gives CASSQGTVDQPQHF.